The present entry profiles one TCR beta chain with its context. What it recognizes is unknown. Each sample had two DNA replicates, approximately 0.49 ug blood or about 1.5 ug tissue. The data were produced by immunoSEQ multiplex PCR, yet TCRdb's version contains in-frame clones alone and is incomplete. The sample holds about 5,400 clones, 65% to 80% seen once. The sample comes from a study of early stage breast cancer tumors. The study, taken as a whole, reports: Unsorted bulk genomic DNA sequencing lacked pairing and functional marker data. Most shared enriched TCRB sequences were commonly generated ones. Comparing each tissue with blood distinguished tumor from normal in about 90% of the 16 patients.

This CDR3 contains 12 residues. Germline CDR1 and CDR2: SGHVS and FNYEAQ. Trimming left V 5 bases short and J 7 bases short, with 9 bases between. Input material: breast tumor tissue. V usage is TRBV7-6 and J usage is TRBJ2-1; possible D gene TRBD2, 5 bases. This TCR derives from a person aged 55 to 70 with breast cancer. DNA of the CDR3: TGTGCCAGCAGCCCCCCGGGGAATGAGCAGTTCTTC. It codes for CASSPPGNEQFF.